Following are 9 T cell receptor beta chains from one sample sequenced in a study of T cells after posttransplantation cyclophosphamide. Clones were sequenced by immunoSEQ multiplex PCR, and TCRdb holds only the in-frame ones, with some missing. The repertoire holds thousands of clones, with 95% to 98% as singletons. The sequenced sample was naive CD8+ T cells sorted from PBMCs. These receptors were taken from a woman aged 25 to 39 in good health and a related stem cell transplant donor.

On this clone: The same CDR3 is also encoded by other DNA sequences in this sample. V usage is TRBV7-2 and J usage is TRBJ1-6; 7 nucleotides agree with TRBD1. This CDR3 region has 17 residues. The V gene's germline CDR1 is SGHTA and CDR2 FQGNSA. V lost 6 bases to trimming and J lost 0 bases; unmatched junction nucleotides: 8. The CDR3 loop is CASSYRDSLSYNSPLHF. CDR3 nucleotide sequence: TGTGCCAGCAGTTACCGGGACAGTCTCTCCTATAATTCACCCCTCCACTTT. Combining the CDR3 with reference TRBV7-2 and TRBJ1-6 gives the whole variable domain GAGVSQSPSNKVTEKGKDVELRCDPISGHTALYWYRQSLGQGLEFLIYFQGNSAPDKSGLPSDRFSAERTGGSVSTLTIQRTQQEDSAVYLCASSYRDSLSYNSPLHFGNGTRLTVT.

The chain joins TRBV27 to TRBJ1-2; weak D call: TRBD1 (6 bases). In germline, CDR1 is MNHEY, CDR2 SMNVEV (reference sequence). CDR3 length: 14 residues. Trimming shortened V by 2 bases and J by 8 bases, and 15 bases separated the two germline ends. In DNA, the CDR3 is TGTGCCAGCAGTTTAGGCCCCGCAGGGGACGGCTACACCTTC. It codes for CASSLGPAGDGYTF.

The gene calls are TRBV6-5 and TRBJ2-1, with no clear D. The germline V and J ends were trimmed by 2 bases and 2 bases, with 10 bases remaining between them. CDR3 size: 15 residues. Germline V CDR1 and CDR2: MNHEY, SVGAGI. The CDR3 is CASSYSEPPYNEQFF. The CDR3 DNA follows: TGTGCCAGCAGTTACAGTGAGCCTCCCTACAATGAGCAGTTCTTC.

The rearrangement links TRBV6-1 to TRBJ2-3; the D gene is possibly TRBD1 (6 bases). The germline V and J ends were trimmed by 6 bases and 2 bases, with 15 bases remaining between them. CDR3 size: 15 residues. Germline assignment: CDR1 MNHNS and CDR2 SASEGT. The CDR3 protein is CASSYRVGYTDTQYF. The CDR3 coding sequence is TGTGCCAGCAGCTACAGGGTCGGATACACAGATACGCAGTATTTT.

The V and J genes are TRBV5-4 and TRBJ1-6, with D possibly TRBD1 on 6 matching bases. Trimming took off 3 bases at V and 6 bases at J, with 13 bases between the two ends. Per germline, CDR1 SGHNT and CDR2 YYREEE (reference sequence). This CDR3 comprises 15 residues. The CDR3 region has the DNA TGTGCCAGCAGCTCACGGACAGAACTTAATTCACCCCTCCACTTT. Translation: CASSSRTELNSPLHF.

The gene calls are TRBV27 and TRBJ1-1; 7 bases align to TRBD1. The germline V gene has CDR1 MNHEY and CDR2 SMNVEV (reference sequence). V lost 2 bases, J lost 5 bases, and 8 bases stayed unmatched. The CDR3 extends over 15 amino acids. The chain's CDR3 is CASSLGAQGYTEAFF. CDR3 DNA sequence: TGTGCCAGCAGTTTAGGGGCACAGGGGTATACTGAAGCTTTCTTT.

The chain couples TRBV2 to TRBJ1-6; 7 bases align to TRBD1. Germline CDR1 reads SNHLY; CDR2 reads FYNNEI. The trim removed 5 bases at V and 2 bases at J, leaving 6 bases unmatched. The CDR3 runs to 16 residues. CDR3 DNA sequence: TGTGCCAGCAGTCTTACAGGGGTCACCTATAATTCACCCCTCCACTTT. The encoded protein is CASSLTGVTYNSPLHF. Filled out from reference TRBV2 and TRBJ1-6, the complete variable domain reads EPEVTQTPSHQVTQMGQEVILRCVPISNHLYFYWYRQILGQKVEFLVSFYNNEISEKSEIFDDQFSVERPDGSNFTLKIRSTKLEDSAMYFCASSLTGVTYNSPLHFGNGTRLTVT.

This clone came up once. The rearrangement joins TRBV5-4 to TRBJ2-3; D ambiguous. The V end was cut by 4 bases, the J end by 6 bases, with 12 bases between. The CDR3 spans 13 residues. Germline lookup yields CDR1 SGHNT and CDR2 YYREEE (reference sequence). The DNA for the CDR3 is TGTGCCAGCAGCCCAGGTGGGTCTGATACGCAGTATTTT. It codes for CASSPGGSDTQYF.

V usage is TRBV11-2 and J usage is TRBJ2-1, with 7 bases matching TRBD1. Germline V gene lookup returns CDR1 SGHAT and CDR2 FQNNGV. CDR3 length equals 17 residues. After removal of 1 base from V and 8 bases from J, the junction contained 14 bases not matched to a gene. The CDR3 loop is CASSLGWGTPQGDEQFF. As DNA, the CDR3 is TGTGCCAGCAGCTTAGGGTGGGGGACCCCTCAGGGGGATGAGCAGTTCTTC.